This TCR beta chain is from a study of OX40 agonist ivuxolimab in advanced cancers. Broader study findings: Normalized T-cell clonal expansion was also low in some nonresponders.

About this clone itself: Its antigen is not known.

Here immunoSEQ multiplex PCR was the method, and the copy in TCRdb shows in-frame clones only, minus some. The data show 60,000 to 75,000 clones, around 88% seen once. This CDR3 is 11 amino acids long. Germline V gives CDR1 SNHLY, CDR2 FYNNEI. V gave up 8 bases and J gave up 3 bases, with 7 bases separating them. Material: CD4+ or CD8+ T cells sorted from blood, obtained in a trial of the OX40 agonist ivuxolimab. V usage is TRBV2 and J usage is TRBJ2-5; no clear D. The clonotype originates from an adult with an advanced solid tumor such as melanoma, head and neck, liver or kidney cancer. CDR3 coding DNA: TGTGCCAGCGGACCGAAAGAGACCCAGTACTTC. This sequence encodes CASGPKETQYF.